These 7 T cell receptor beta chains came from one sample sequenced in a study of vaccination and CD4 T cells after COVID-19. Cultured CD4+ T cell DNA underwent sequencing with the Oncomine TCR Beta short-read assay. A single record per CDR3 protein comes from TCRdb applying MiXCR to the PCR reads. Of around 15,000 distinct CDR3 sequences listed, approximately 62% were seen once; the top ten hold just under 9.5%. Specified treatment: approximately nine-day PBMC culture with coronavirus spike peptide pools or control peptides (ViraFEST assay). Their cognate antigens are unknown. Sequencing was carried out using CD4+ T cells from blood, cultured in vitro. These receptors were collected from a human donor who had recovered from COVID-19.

The CDR3, as DNA: TGCGCCAGCAGTCAAACAGGGGACAGCTCACCCCTCCACTTT. Encoded protein: CASSQTGDSSPLHF. The chain joins TRBV4-1 to TRBJ1-6; 7 nucleotides align to TRBD1. J gave up 10 bases and V 6 bases, and 9 bases lay outside the gene matches. CDR1 MGHRA and CDR2 YSYEKL come from the germline V gene. CDR3 length: 14 amino acids.

This CDR3 reads CATSRQGAQTGELFF. In DNA form, the CDR3 reads TGTGCCACCAGCAGACAGGGGGCGCAGACCGGGGAGCTGTTTTTT. V and J are TRBV15 and TRBJ2-2, with 8 nucleotides matching TRBD1. J lost 5 bases, V lost 2 bases, and 4 bases had no gene match. Germline V gene lookup returns CDR1 LNHNV and CDR2 YYDKDF (reference sequence). CDR3 length: 15 amino acids.

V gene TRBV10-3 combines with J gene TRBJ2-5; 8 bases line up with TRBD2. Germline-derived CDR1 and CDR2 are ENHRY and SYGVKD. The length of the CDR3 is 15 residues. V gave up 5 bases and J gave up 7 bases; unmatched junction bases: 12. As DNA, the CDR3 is TGTGCCATCAGTCCCGGGGGGGGTACTTGGGGGACCCAGTACTTC. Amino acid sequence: CAISPGGGTWGTQYF.

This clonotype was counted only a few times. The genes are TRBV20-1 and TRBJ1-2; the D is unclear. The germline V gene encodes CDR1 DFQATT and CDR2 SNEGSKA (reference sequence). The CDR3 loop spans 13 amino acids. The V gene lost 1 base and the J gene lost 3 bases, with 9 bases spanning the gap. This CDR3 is CSARVSSHYGYTF. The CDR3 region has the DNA TGCAGTGCTAGAGTTAGTAGTCACTATGGCTACACCTTC.

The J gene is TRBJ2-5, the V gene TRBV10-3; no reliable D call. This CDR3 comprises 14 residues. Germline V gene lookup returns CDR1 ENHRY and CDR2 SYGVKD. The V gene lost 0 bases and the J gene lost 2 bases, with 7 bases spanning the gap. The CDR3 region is CAISESSSQETQYF. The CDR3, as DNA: TGTGCCATCAGTGAGTCGTCTAGTCAAGAGACCCAGTACTTC.

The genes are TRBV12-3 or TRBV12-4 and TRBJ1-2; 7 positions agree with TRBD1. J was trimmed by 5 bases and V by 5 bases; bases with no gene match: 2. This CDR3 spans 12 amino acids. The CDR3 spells CASSLQGYGYTF. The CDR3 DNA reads TGTGCCAGCAGTCTACAGGGGTATGGCTACACCTTC.

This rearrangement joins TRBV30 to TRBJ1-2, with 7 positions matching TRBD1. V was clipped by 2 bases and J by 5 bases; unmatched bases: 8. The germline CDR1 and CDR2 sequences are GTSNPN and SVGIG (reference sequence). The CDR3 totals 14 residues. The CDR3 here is CAWSPGTEAYGYTF. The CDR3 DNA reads TGTGCCTGGAGTCCGGGGACAGAAGCGTATGGCTACACCTTC.